This TCR beta chain was sequenced in a study of blood T cell repertoires in COVID-19 (dated by TCRdb to the early 2020s). The study in broad terms: The collaborator samples originated in the United States, Italy and Spain and spanned the acute and convalescent phases of COVID-19. The material from the prospective study consisted of cDNA or gDNA derived from T cells, B-cell-depleted T cells, or PBMCs. Deeply sampled blood TCRbeta repertoires from subjects exposed to, actively infected with, or recovered from COVID-19 were included in the dataset. The repertoires were released in a freely available public database meant as a resource for research on the immune response to SARS-CoV-2. Samples were obtained from the ongoing ImmuneRACE study (first 160 participants) and from 1,200 or so subjects provided by 6 global collaborators. The sample metadata nearly always contained a de-identified subject ID, COVID-19 status, age in years and sex. Where available, HLA class I and class II types were taken from metadata supplied by the sample provider and were not determined by assay-based typing.

In the case of this clone: What antigen it recognizes has not been identified. Within one base of it there is no much larger clone, and no base qualities were kept.

The paper's findings and limits, for the study overall: The amount of clinical and demographic metadata varied by source and participant and was provided uncurated.

The collaborating institutions used their own protocols to collect whole blood in K2EDTA tubes. For TCRbeta analysis, collaborators shipped samples in one of three forms: frozen whole blood, isolated PBMCs, or DNA extracted from either of those sample types. TCRbeta CDR3 regions were amplified from genomic DNA using the immunoSEQ Assay, a bias-controlled multiplex PCR. As for how the authors treated the data: The number of nucleated cells in each sample was estimated from the amplification of reference gene primers within the assay. To quantify the absolute abundance of each unique TCRbeta CDR3 rearrangement, sequence reads were collapsed and filtered. Productive Simpson clonality was computed per sample as the square root of Simpson's diversity index over productive rearrangements. In TCRdb, the immuneACCESS table is reduced to in-frame sequences with V and J assigned. These tables do not hold every clone; where another copy was compared, an unresolved V gene accounts for under half, and the others remain unexplained. V, J and clone size reflect that table, while D and trimming were determined from the DNA. This sample gives over 150,000 clones in total; about 84% of them show up just once. The top ten clones comprise approximately 7% of the sample.

From the germline V gene (reference sequence), CDR1 is LNHNV and CDR2 is YYDKDF. At the junction V is shortened by 4 bases and J by 7 bases; bases outside the gene matches: 10. The CDR3 has 17 amino acids, counting the end cysteine and phenylalanine. Only CDR3 DNA is held: 51 bases, read in frame from base 1. The clonotype comes from a human donor in a cohort sampled during active COVID-19. The source material was peripheral blood. The chain is made from TRBV15 and TRBJ1-4; TRBD1 matches 12 bases in the middle. The encoded CDR3 is CATSTRGQGAQSEKLFF. The base sequence is TGTGCCACCAGCACCCGGGGACAGGGGGCGCAGAGTGAAAAACTGTTTTTT.